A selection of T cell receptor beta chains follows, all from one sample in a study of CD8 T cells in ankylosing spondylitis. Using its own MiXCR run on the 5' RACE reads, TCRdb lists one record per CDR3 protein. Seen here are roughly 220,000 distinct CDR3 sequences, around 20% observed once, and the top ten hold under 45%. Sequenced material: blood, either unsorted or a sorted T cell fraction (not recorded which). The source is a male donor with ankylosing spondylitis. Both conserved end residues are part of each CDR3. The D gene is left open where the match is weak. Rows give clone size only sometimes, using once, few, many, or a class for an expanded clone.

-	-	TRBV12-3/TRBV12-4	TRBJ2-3	CASRASVSSTDTQYF	TGTGCCAGCAGGGCTAGCGTATCTAGCACAGATACGCAGTATTTT
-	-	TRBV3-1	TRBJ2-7	CASSQPPAPGPGNSEQYF	TGTGCCAGCAGCCAGCCTCCCGCCCCCGGGCCGGGGAACTCCGAGCAGTACTTC
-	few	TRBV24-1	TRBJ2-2	CATSGSDTGELFF	TGTGCCACCAGTGGCAGCGACACCGGGGAGCTGTTTTTT
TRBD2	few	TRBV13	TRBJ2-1	CASRAFSGGEDEQFF	TGTGCCAGCAGAGCCTTTAGCGGGGGGGAGGATGAGCAGTTCTTC
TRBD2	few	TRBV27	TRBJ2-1	CASSSGGPHNEQFF	TGTGCCAGCAGTTCGGGGGGGCCCCACAATGAGCAGTTCTTC
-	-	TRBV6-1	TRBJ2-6	CASSEGRSSRLGANVLTF	TGTGCCAGCAGTGAGGGCAGATCCTCGCGATTAGGGGCCAACGTCCTGACTTTC
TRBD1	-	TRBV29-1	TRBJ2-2	CSVAGQGAGELFF	TGCAGCGTTGCGGGGCAGGGGGCCGGGGAGCTGTTTTTT
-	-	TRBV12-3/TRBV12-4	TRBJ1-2	CASSQGGLGYGYTF	TGTGCCAGCAGCCAGGGAGGGCTAGGCTATGGCTACACCTTC
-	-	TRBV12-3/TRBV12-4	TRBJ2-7	CASSEGLSPPSSYEQYF	TGTGCCAGCAGCGAGGGACTTTCCCCACCGAGCTCCTACGAGCAGTACTTC
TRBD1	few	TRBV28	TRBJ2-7	CASSLWDRSTEQYF	TGTGCCAGCAGTTTATGGGACAGGTCTACCGAGCAGTACTTC
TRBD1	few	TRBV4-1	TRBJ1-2	CASSQVGVTGGTGAFSTF	TGCGCCAGCAGCCAAGTTGGGGTGACAGGGGGTACGGGAGCGTTCTCCACCTTC
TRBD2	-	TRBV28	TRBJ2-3	CASSLGREGLSTDTQYF	TGTGCCAGCAGTTTAGGGCGGGAGGGCCTAAGCACAGATACGCAGTATTTT
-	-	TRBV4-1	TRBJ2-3	CASTLGWTHTDTQYF	TGCGCCAGCACCCTGGGTTGGACACACACAGATACGCAGTATTTT
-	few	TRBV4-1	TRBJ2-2	CASSQYEQGWAEELFF	TGCGCCAGCAGCCAATATGAGCAGGGTTGGGCGGAGGAGCTGTTTTTT
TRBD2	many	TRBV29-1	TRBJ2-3	CSVEGELAGVSSTDTQYF	TGCAGCGTTGAAGGCGAACTAGCGGGAGTATCGAGCACAGATACGCAGTATTTT
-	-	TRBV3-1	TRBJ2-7	CASSQDPFYEQYF	TGTGCCAGCAGCCAAGATCCCTTCTACGAGCAGTACTTC
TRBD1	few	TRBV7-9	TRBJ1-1	CASSIRDRGTEAFF	TGTGCCAGCAGCATCCGGGACAGGGGCACTGAAGCTTTCTTT
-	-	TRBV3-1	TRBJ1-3	CASSPWRDRNTIYF	TGTGCCAGCAGCCCGTGGAGGGATAGAAACACCATATATTTT
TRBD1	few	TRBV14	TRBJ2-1	CASSETGQINEWQFF	TGTGCCAGCAGCGAGACGGGACAGATCAATGAGTGGCAGTTCTTC
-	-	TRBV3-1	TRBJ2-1	CASSPTANYNEQFF	TGTGCCAGCAGCCCGACGGCCAACTACAATGAGCAGTTCTTC
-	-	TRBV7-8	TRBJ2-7	CASSLAQDPDLDEQYF	TGTGCCAGCAGCTTAGCGCAGGACCCCGACCTCGACGAGCAGTACTTC
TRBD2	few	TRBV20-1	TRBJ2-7	CSARFGGGEQYF	TGCAGTGCTCGCTTTGGGGGAGGGGAGCAGTACTTC
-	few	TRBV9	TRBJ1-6	CASSVEPGNSPLHF	TGTGCCAGCAGCGTTGAACCCGGGAATTCACCCCTCCACTTT
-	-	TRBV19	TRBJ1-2	CASSPLGGFNYGYTF	TGTGCCAGTAGTCCGCTCGGAGGATTTAACTATGGCTACACCTTC
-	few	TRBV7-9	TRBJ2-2	CASPSGAAKNTGELFF	TGTGCCAGCCCGTCGGGCGCCGCCAAGAACACCGGGGAGCTGTTTTTT
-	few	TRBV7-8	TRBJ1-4	CASSPLGLLHGTNEKLFF	TGTGCCAGCAGCCCACTAGGACTCCTGCATGGGACTAATGAAAAACTGTTTTTT